The 24 T cell receptor beta chains given below trace back to one sample, sequenced in a study of identical twins. TCRdb re-analysed the 5' RACE reads in MiXCR, keeping a single row per CDR3 protein. The data contain hundreds of thousands of distinct CDR3 sequences, roughly 8% of them singletons. Separately, the same data were catalogued under a study of yellow fever vaccine responses in identical twins.

Sequencing used PBMCs. The receptor source for this set is a young woman in good health.

This chain joins TRBV10-3 and TRBJ1-1; D is undetermined. Trimming shortened V by 3 bases and J by 1 base, and 12 bases separated the two germline ends. The germline gives CDR1 ENHRY, CDR2 SYGVKD. The CDR3 runs to 15 residues. DNA of the CDR3: TGTGCCATCAGTGACAACAGTTGGGGGAACACTGAAGCTTTCTTT. This gives the protein CAISDNSWGNTEAFF.

This chain uses TRBV5-5 with TRBJ1-1, with D tentatively TRBD1 (6 bases). The CDR3 covers 13 residues. Looked up from germline, CDR1 is SGHKS and CDR2 is YYEKEE (reference sequence). Trimming took 0 bases from V and 7 from J, leaving 10 bases between them. DNA of the CDR3: TGTGCCAGCAGCTTGGAAGGGGGGATTGAAGCTTTCTTT. This encodes CASSLEGGIEAFF.

This clonotype was seen only a few times. J is TRBJ2-1 and V is TRBV11-2; TRBD2 agrees at 10 bases. Germline lookup yields CDR1 SGHAT and CDR2 FQNNGV. The ends lost 1 base at V and 9 bases at J; junction bases unmatched: 18. This CDR3 is 19 amino acids long. The DNA for the CDR3 is TGTGCCAGCAGCTTAGTGGGAGGGGGTAGCACTAGCGGGATCAGTGAGCAGTTCTTC. Residues: CASSLVGGGSTSGISEQFF.

In this sample, this clonotype turned up many times. The chain has TRBV15 and TRBJ2-2, with 10 bases matching TRBD2. The trim removed 0 bases at V and 7 bases at J, leaving 8 bases unmatched. In germline, CDR1 is LNHNV, CDR2 YYDKDF (reference sequence). The CDR3 totals 17 residues. CDR3 residues: CATSRDLSGRVDGELFF. CDR3 bases: TGTGCCACCAGCAGAGATCTCAGCGGGAGGGTCGACGGGGAGCTGTTTTTT. The full variable domain, in which reference TRBV15 and TRBJ2-2 provide the parts outside the CDR3, is DAMVIQNPRYQVTQFGKPVTLSCSQTLNHNVMYWYQQKSSQAPKLLFHYYDKDFNNEADTPDNFQSRRPNTSFCFLDIRSPGLGDTAMYLCATSRDLSGRVDGELFFGEGSRLTVL.

A few counts support this clonotype. The chain links TRBV9 to TRBJ2-3; 9 bases are a match to TRBD2. CDR3 length equals 18 residues. Germline CDR1 SGDLS, CDR2 YYNGEE. V was pared by 3 bases and J by 2 bases, with 13 bases of the junction left unmatched. The CDR3 DNA reads as TGTGCCAGCAGCGCCGCGCTCCCTGGCGGGGGGGTCACAGATACGCAGTATTTT. This codes for CASSAALPGGGVTDTQYF.

This clonotype was detected only a few times. This sequence joins TRBV6-5 and TRBJ1-4, with a tentative D call TRBD1 (6 bases). The germline V gene has CDR1 MNHEY and CDR2 SVGAGI. The length of the CDR3 is 14 residues. Trimming pared 4 bases from V and 4 bases from J, leaving 10 bases between. Here the CDR3 reads CASSSDSFNEKLFF. CDR3 bases: TGTGCCAGCAGTTCGGACAGCTTTAATGAAAAACTGTTTTTT.

In this sample, this clonotype turned up a few times. This chain joins TRBV11-1 and TRBJ2-1, with 9 bases fitting TRBD2. The CDR3 is 16 residues long. V trimming: 5 bases; J trimming: 7 bases; junction bases outside the gene matches: 12. Germline CDR1 SGHAT, CDR2 FQDESV (reference sequence). The CDR3 region is CASSASVAGAGNEQFF. CDR3 nucleotide sequence: TGTGCCAGCAGCGCTAGTGTAGCGGGAGCCGGGAATGAGCAGTTCTTC.

The sample holds a few counts of this clonotype. This chain joins TRBV4-2 and TRBJ2-3; D remains ambiguous. The germline CDR1 and CDR2 sequences are LGHNA and YNFKEQ. This CDR3 comprises 18 residues. With 0 bases removed from V and 2 bases from J, the gap between germline ends came to 18 bases. CDR3 protein: CASSQDLAIERLTDTQYF. The CDR3 DNA reads TGTGCCAGCAGCCAAGATCTTGCTATTGAGAGGCTCACAGATACGCAGTATTTT.

This clonotype was seen a handful of times. The chain recombines TRBV2 with TRBJ2-7; D call uncertain. V lost 1 base and J lost 4, with 11 bases in between. The CDR3 covers 14 residues. Germline V lookup: CDR1 SNHLY, CDR2 FYNNEI. The CDR3: CASSEGGALYEQYF. DNA for the CDR3: TGTGCCAGCAGTGAAGGGGGTGCCCTATACGAGCAGTACTTC.

This chain links TRBV6-2 or TRBV6-3 with TRBJ1-2; D is perhaps TRBD1 (5 bases). CDR3 length equals 14 residues. Germline CDR1 and CDR2: MNHEY and SVGEGT. Deletions cut 2 bases from V and 4 bases from J, with 11 bases between. CDR3 in DNA: TGTGCCAGCAGTTACGGTGAGGGGACCTATGGCTACACCTTC. Translated, it gives CASSYGEGTYGYTF.

The rearrangement links TRBV4-2 to TRBJ2-4; maybe TRBD2 (7 bases). Per germline, CDR1 LGHNA and CDR2 YNFKEQ. Trimming removed 1 base at V and 2 bases at J, with 12 bases between. This CDR3 spans 16 amino acids. In DNA form, the CDR3 reads TGTGCCAGCAGCCAAGGCGGGGGCGCAACCAAAAACATTCAGTACTTC. Translating gives CASSQGGGATKNIQYF.

The rearrangement uses TRBV11-2 and TRBJ2-3; D is tentatively TRBD1 or TRBD2 (6 bases each). Germline assignment: CDR1 SGHAT and CDR2 FQNNGV. CDR3 length equals 15 residues. V was trimmed by 3 bases and J by 5 bases, leaving 15 bases between them. DNA for the CDR3: TGTGCCAGCAGCTTGAGTGGGGGGACACGAGATACGCAGTATTTT. Translation: CASSLSGGTRDTQYF.

V usage is TRBV3-1 and J usage is TRBJ1-5; D is unclear. The CDR3 has 15 residues. CDR1 is LGHDT and CDR2 is YNNKEL in the germline V gene (reference sequence). The V end was cut by 1 base, the J end by 3 bases, with 10 bases between. DNA for the CDR3: TGTGCCAGCAGCCAAGGTCCCAGTATCAATCAGCCCCAGCATTTT. Its protein product is CASSQGPSINQPQHF.

In its sample, this clonotype was seen a few times. The J gene is TRBJ2-7, the V gene TRBV7-2; D gene unclear. V was trimmed by 3 bases and J by 1 base, leaving 10 bases between them. CDR1 and CDR2 from the germline V gene are SGHTA and FQGNSA. This CDR3 has 14 amino acids. The CDR3 spells CASSFTWGSYEQYF. In DNA form, the CDR3 reads TGTGCCAGCAGCTTCACGTGGGGATCCTACGAGCAGTACTTC.

This clonotype was counted many times. The V gene is TRBV14, the J gene TRBJ2-7; possibly TRBD1 for D (6 bases). This CDR3 region has 13 residues. V lost 10 bases, J lost 0 bases, and 13 bases lay in between. CDR1 is SGHDN, CDR2 FVKESK, per germline. The CDR3 DNA follows: TGTGCCAACTGGGGGCAGCTCTCCTACGAGCAGTACTTC. This sequence encodes CANWGQLSYEQYF.

This clonotype has more than one count but fewer than ten. The chain links TRBV7-9 to TRBJ2-1; 9 bases fit TRBD2. The CDR3 is made up of 13 amino acids. Germline loops: CDR1 SEHNR, CDR2 FQNEAQ (reference sequence). Trimming took 3 bases from V and 14 from J; bases not matched to a gene: 8. CDR3 protein: CASSLRREGREFF. The CDR3 DNA reads as TGTGCCAGCAGCTTGAGGCGGGAGGGCCGCGAGTTCTTC.

This clonotype was seen a few times. The J gene is TRBJ1-1, the V gene TRBV7-8; D is perhaps TRBD1 (6 bases). This CDR3 contains 15 residues. V was cut by 3 bases and J by 4 bases, with 15 bases left in between. Germline loops: CDR1 SGHVS, CDR2 FQNEAQ. DNA of the CDR3: TGTGCCAGCAGCTTGAGAACAGGGCATGGCACTGAAGCTTTCTTT. Translated: CASSLRTGHGTEAFF.

This clonotype was counted a few times. This chain uses TRBV6-1 with TRBJ2-7, with TRBD1 identical over 11 bases. The CDR3 length is 15 residues. Germline V gene sequence: CDR1 MNHNS, CDR2 SASEGT. Germline trimming cut 6 bases from V and 3 bases from J; bases unmatched to any gene: 7. CDR3 sequence: CASSDRDRGDYEQYF. In DNA form, the CDR3 reads TGTGCCAGCAGCGATCGGGACAGGGGGGACTACGAGCAGTACTTC.

There are a few counts of this clonotype. V gene TRBV6-4 combines with J gene TRBJ2-3; tentative D call: TRBD2 (5 bases). There are 16 residues in the CDR3. Trimming removed 3 bases from V and 3 bases from J, with 16 bases in between. Germline assignment: CDR1 MRHNA and CDR2 SNTAGT. The CDR3 coding sequence is TGTGCCAGCAGTGATATTGGGGATCGAGGGACAGATACGCAGTATTTT. Translating gives CASSDIGDRGTDTQYF.

This clonotype was observed at least ten times. The rearrangement links TRBV7-9 to TRBJ1-1; D unresolved. Germline CDR1 reads SEHNR; CDR2 reads FQNEAQ (reference sequence). Trimming removed 2 bases from V and 2 bases from J, with 6 bases in between. The CDR3 covers 13 residues. The CDR3: CASSLRSNTEAFF. CDR3 nucleotide sequence: TGTGCCAGCAGCTTACGTTCTAACACTGAAGCTTTCTTT.

In its sample, this clonotype was seen a few times. The V gene is TRBV6-1, the J gene TRBJ2-3; D may match TRBD1 or TRBD2 (5 bases each). Germline V gene data show CDR1 as MNHNS and CDR2 as SASEGT. CDR3 length equals 15 residues. The germline V and J ends were trimmed by 7 bases and 3 bases, with 17 bases remaining between them. The CDR3 DNA reads TGTGCCAGCACCATGAGGGGAACGGGGACAGATACGCAGTATTTT. It codes for CASTMRGTGTDTQYF.

J is TRBJ2-1 and V is TRBV7-9; possible D gene TRBD2, 5 bases. Trimming stripped 4 bases from V and 9 bases from J, with 13 bases between. The CDR3 contains 13 residues. CDR1 SEHNR and CDR2 FQNEAQ come from the germline V gene (reference sequence). Here the CDR3 reads CASSSLGEGEQFF. The CDR3 DNA reads as TGTGCCAGCAGCTCCCTCGGGGAAGGTGAGCAGTTCTTC.

The table lists this clonotype with a few counts. The V call is TRBV6-1, the J call TRBJ2-1; D might be TRBD1 or TRBD2, each matching 5 bases. The CDR3 runs 15 residues. The V gene lost 5 bases and the J gene lost 0 bases, with 11 bases spanning the gap. Germline CDR1 and CDR2: MNHNS and SASEGT. The CDR3 DNA reads as TGTGCCAGCAGTATCAGGGAGAGCTCCTACAATGAGCAGTTCTTC. Translation gives CASSIRESSYNEQFF.

This clonotype has just a few counts. The V call is TRBV12-3 or TRBV12-4, the J call TRBJ2-7; a weak D match, TRBD2 (6 bases). The length of the CDR3 is 16 residues. Trimming removed 3 bases from V and 0 bases from J, with 15 bases in between. DNA of the CDR3: TGTGCCAGCAGTTTTAAGATAGCGGAAAACTCCTACGAGCAGTACTTC. Its protein product is CASSFKIAENSYEQYF.